This entry is about one TCR beta chain. Antigen unknown. Primers: 60 Vbeta forward and 13 Jbeta reverse. Assay used: immunoSEQ multiplex PCR; TCRdb lists only in-frame clones, some missing. The table lists 150,000 to 190,000 clones, around 80% of them singletons. Germline-derived CDR1 and CDR2 are MNHEY and SVGAGI. This CDR3 has 15 residues. J lost 9 bases, V lost 5 bases, and 11 bases had no gene match. The sample comes from a study of cytomegalovirus exposure and HLA in healthy donors. Study-level points and caveats: As a later analysis showed, a missense DCLRE1C variant was linked to trimming of TCR beta V- and J-genes. Donors belonging to an Asian-associated ancestry cluster reportedly showed fewer N-insertions in productive TCRs than the 666-donor mean, according to what a later analysis found.

The chain carries TRBV6-5 and TRBJ2-1, with 9 bases fitting TRBD1. The clonotype was recovered from a man between 18 and 29 years old in good health and CMV-seronegative. Sequencing was carried out using PBMCs. The CDR3 coding sequence is TGTGCCAGCAGTCCACAGGGGGCAGATATTAGTGAGCAGTTCTTC. Residues: CASSPQGADISEQFF.